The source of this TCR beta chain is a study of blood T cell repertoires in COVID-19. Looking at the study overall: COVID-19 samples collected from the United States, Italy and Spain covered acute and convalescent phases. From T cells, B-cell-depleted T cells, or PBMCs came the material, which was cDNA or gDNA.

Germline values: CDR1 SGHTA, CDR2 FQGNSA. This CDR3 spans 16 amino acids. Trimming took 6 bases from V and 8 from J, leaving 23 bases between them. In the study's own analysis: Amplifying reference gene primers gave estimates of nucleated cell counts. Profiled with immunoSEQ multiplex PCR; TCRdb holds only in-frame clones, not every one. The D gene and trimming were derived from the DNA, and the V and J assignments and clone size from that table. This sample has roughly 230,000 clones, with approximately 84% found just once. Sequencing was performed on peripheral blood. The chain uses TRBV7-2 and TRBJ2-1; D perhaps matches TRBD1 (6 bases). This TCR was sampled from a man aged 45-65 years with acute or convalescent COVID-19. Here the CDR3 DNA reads TGTGCCAGCAGTAGCTGGCCAGGGGAGATCGATTATGAGCAGTTCTTC. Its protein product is CASSSWPGEIDYEQFF. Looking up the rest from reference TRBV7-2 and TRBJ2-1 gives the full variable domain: GAGVSQSPSNKVTEKGKDVELRCDPISGHTALYWYRQSLGQGLEFLIYFQGNSAPDKSGLPSDRFSAERTGGSVSTLTIQRTQQEDSAVYLCASSSWPGEIDYEQFFGPGTRLTVL.